The 6 T cell receptor beta chains reported below all come from one sample, sequenced in a study of blood T cell repertoires in COVID-19. The assay was immunoSEQ multiplex PCR, and TCRdb's table has in-frame clones only and misses some. Found here are 95,000 or so clones, about 84% of them singletons; the top ten hold 20% to 25%. Source material: peripheral blood. These receptors were collected from a human donor in a cohort sampled during active COVID-19.

This chain connects TRBV19 to TRBJ2-5, with unresolved D. Germline values: CDR1 LNHDA, CDR2 SQIVND (reference sequence). The CDR3 length is 13 residues. V was cut by 2 bases and J by 2 bases, with 6 bases left in between. CDR3 in amino acids: CASSISRQETQYF. CDR3 DNA: TGTGCCAGTAGTATATCCAGACAAGAGACCCAGTACTTC. Full variable domain (outside the CDR3, taken from reference TRBV19 and TRBJ2-5): DGGITQSPKYLFRKEGQNVTLSCEQNLNHDAMYWYRQDPGQGLRLIYYSQIVNDFQKGDIAEGYSVSREKKESFPLTVTSAQKNPTAFYLCASSISRQETQYFGPGTRLLVL.

The V gene is TRBV28, the J gene TRBJ1-2; D is perhaps TRBD1 (6 bases). The V end was cut by 3 bases, the J end by 1 base, with 12 bases between. CDR1 and CDR2 (germline): MDHEN, SYDVKM. This CDR3 is 15 amino acids long. The CDR3 DNA follows: TGTGCCAGCAGTTTGGACAGCACCTTTAACTATGGCTACACCTTC. Its protein is CASSLDSTFNYGYTF.

This clone was found once. This chain's CDR3 is CASSYSSQGEKLFF. CDR3 sequence (DNA): TGTGCCAGCAGTTACTCGTCACAGGGAGAAAAACTGTTTTTT. The chain has TRBV6-5 and TRBJ1-4, with D perhaps matching TRBD1 (6 bases). Trimming cost V 0 bases and J 8 bases, with 10 bases left between them. The germline V gene has CDR1 MNHEY and CDR2 SVGAGI. The CDR3 is 14 residues long.

The chain carries TRBV5-5 and TRBJ2-1, with 12 bases that match TRBD2. CDR1 and CDR2 from the germline V gene are SGHKS and YYEKEE (reference sequence). V shed 2 bases, J shed 15 bases, and the junction held 12 bases outside the gene matches. CDR3 size: 15 residues. CDR3 in DNA: TGTGCCAGCAGCTTCCTAGCGGGGGGGCTATTTTTGGGGTTCTTC. Translating gives CASSFLAGGLFLGFF.

Regarding this clone: This sample includes further DNA sequences coding for the same CDR3. The V call is TRBV7-9, the J call TRBJ1-2; 7 nucleotides agree with TRBD1. From germline, CDR1 is SEHNR and CDR2 FQNEAQ (reference sequence). The CDR3 contains 15 residues. The J segment lost 0 bases and the V segment lost 5 bases, leaving 6 bases of the junction unmatched. CDR3 DNA: TGTGCCAGCAGCCCCAGGCAGGGGGCTAACTATGGCTACACCTTC. Protein sequence: CASSPRQGANYGYTF.

By share, this clone ranks as medium-sized. This sequence joins TRBV2 and TRBJ1-1; 8 nucleotides agree with TRBD1. This CDR3 has 14 residues. Germline CDR1 and CDR2: SNHLY and FYNNEI. The J segment lost 3 bases and the V segment lost 8 bases, leaving 8 bases of the junction unmatched. The CDR3 region has the DNA TGTGCCAGCGGGTCGGACAGGGAATACACTGAAGCTTTCTTT. Translating gives CASGSDREYTEAFF. The full variable domain, in which reference TRBV2 and TRBJ1-1 provide the parts outside the CDR3, is EPEVTQTPSHQVTQMGQEVILRCVPISNHLYFYWYRQILGQKVEFLVSFYNNEISEKSEIFDDQFSVERPDGSNFTLKIRSTKLEDSAMYFCASGSDREYTEAFFGQGTRLTVV.